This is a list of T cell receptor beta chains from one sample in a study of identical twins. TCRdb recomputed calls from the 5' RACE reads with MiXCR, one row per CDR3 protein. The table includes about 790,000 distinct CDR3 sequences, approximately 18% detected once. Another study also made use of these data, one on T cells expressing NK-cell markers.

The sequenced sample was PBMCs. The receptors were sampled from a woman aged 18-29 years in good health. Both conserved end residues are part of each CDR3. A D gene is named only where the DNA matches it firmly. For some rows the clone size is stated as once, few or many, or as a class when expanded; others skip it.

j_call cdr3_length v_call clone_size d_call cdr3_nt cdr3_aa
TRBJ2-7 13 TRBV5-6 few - TGTGCCAGCAACGAGGGACTGAGCTACGAGCAGTACTTC CASNEGLSYEQYF
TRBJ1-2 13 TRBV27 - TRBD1 TGTGCCAGCGTGGGACAGGGGAAGGTGGGCTACACCTTC CASVGQGKVGYTF
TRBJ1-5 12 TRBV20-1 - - TGCAGTGCTAGTGACGGCAATCAGCCCCAGCATTTT CSASDGNQPQHF
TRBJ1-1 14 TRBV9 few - TGTGCCAGCAGCACTCCGACAGGAGACACTGAAGCTTTCTTT CASSTPTGDTEAFF
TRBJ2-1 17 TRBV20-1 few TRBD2 TGCAGTGCGGATCCAACTAGCGGGGGGCCGTCGTACAATGAGCAGTTCTTC CSADPTSGGPSYNEQFF
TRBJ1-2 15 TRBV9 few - TGTGCCAGCAGCGTAGAAGTTGGAGGTAACTATGGCTACACCTTC CASSVEVGGNYGYTF
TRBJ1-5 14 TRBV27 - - TGTGCCAGCAGCCCGCCGGGTCTCAATCAGCCCCAGCATTTT CASSPPGLNQPQHF
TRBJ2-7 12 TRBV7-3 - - TGTGCCAGCAGCTCACAGGGTCGCGAGCAGTACTTC CASSSQGREQYF
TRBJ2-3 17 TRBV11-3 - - TGTGCCAGCAGCTTAGGCTACGGTCGAGACTTCACAGATACGCAGTATTTT CASSLGYGRDFTDTQYF
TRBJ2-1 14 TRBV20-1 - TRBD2 TGCAGTGCTAGGGGGGGGACTCAGGACAATGAGCAGTTCTTC CSARGGTQDNEQFF
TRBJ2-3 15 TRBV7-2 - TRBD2 TGTGCCAGCAGCTTCCTAGCGGGTAGCACAGATACGCAGTATTTT CASSFLAGSTDTQYF
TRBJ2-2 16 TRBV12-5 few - TGTGCTAGTGGTTTGGTACTCCCCTTCAGCACCGGGGAGCTGTTTTTT CASGLVLPFSTGELFF
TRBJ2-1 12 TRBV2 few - TGTGCCAGCACGGAAGGGACCGGTGAGCAGTTCTTC CASTEGTGEQFF
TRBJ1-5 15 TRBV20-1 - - TGCAGTGCTACCGGGGACGCAGTAAGCAATCAGCCCCAGCATTTT CSATGDAVSNQPQHF
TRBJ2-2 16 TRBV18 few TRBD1 TGTGCCAGCTCACCTGACAGGGTCGGTTACACCGGGGAGCTGTTTTTT CASSPDRVGYTGELFF
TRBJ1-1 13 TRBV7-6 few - TGTGCCAGCAGCTTAGTCGCTTCAGATGAAGCTTTCTTT CASSLVASDEAFF
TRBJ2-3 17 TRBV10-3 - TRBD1 TGTGCCATCAACGGTCGGTCATTGACAGGGGAAATGGATACGCAGTATTTT CAINGRSLTGEMDTQYF
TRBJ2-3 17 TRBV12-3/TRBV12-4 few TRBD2 TGTGCCAGCAGCACCATCGGGACTACGTCTAGCACAGATACGCAGTATTTT CASSTIGTTSSTDTQYF
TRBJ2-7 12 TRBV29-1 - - TGCAGCGTTGAACGGCTGGGACCCGAGCAGTACTTC CSVERLGPEQYF
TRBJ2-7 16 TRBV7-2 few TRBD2 TGTGCCAGCAGCCGACGGGAGGCCAGCGGGACCTACGAGCAGTACTTC CASSRREASGTYEQYF
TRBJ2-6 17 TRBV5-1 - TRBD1 TGCGCCAGCAGCTTTTCGGGACAGGGGGCTACGGCCAACGTCCTGACTTTC CASSFSGQGATANVLTF
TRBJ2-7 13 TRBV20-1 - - TGCAGTGCGCAGGGGACTAACATCTACGAGCAGTACTTC CSAQGTNIYEQYF
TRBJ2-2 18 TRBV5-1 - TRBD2 TGCGCCAGCAGCCGGAAAGCGGGGGGCCTTTCGGGCACCGGGGAGCTGTTTTTT CASSRKAGGLSGTGELFF
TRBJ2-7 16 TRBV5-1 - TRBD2 TGCGCCAGCAGCCCACTGACTAGCCAGCGAAACTACGAGCAGTACTTC CASSPLTSQRNYEQYF
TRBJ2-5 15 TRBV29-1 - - TGCAGCGTTGTTTGGCGGCGACGAGGGGGGGAGACCCAGTACTTC CSVVWRRRGGETQYF
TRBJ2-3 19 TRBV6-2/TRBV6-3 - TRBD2 TGTGCCAGCAGTTTCAGACTAGCGGGGGGGCCCAGTACCCCAGATACGCAGTATTTT CASSFRLAGGPSTPDTQYF
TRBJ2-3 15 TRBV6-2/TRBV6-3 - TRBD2 TGTGCCAGCAGTTACTCGACTAGCGGAGGGGATACGCAGTATTTT CASSYSTSGGDTQYF
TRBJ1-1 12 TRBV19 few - TGTGCCAGTAGTATAGGGGGGGTGGGGGCTTTCTTT CASSIGGVGAFF
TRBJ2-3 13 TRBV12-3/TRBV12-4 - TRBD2 TGTGCCAGCAGTTTGGGGGCTAGCGGGACGCAGTATTTT CASSLGASGTQYF
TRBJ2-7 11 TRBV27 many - TGTGCCAGCAGGAGAGTCGGCGAGCAGTACTTC CASRRVGEQYF
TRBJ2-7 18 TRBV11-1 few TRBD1 TGTGCCAGCAGCTCAAATGCTGGGGAGACAGGGGGGCGTTACGAGCAGTACTTC CASSSNAGETGGRYEQYF
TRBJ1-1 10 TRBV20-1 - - TGCAGTGCTAGGCCCCGGGAGGCTTTCTTT CSARPREAFF